Listed below are T cell receptor beta chains from one sample, sequenced in a study of shared clonotypes between healthy human individuals. The assay was immunoSEQ multiplex PCR, and TCRdb's table has in-frame clones only and misses some. The table shows 2 million to 2.5 million clones, with approximately 95% occurring only once. The sequenced material came from naive CD4+ T cells sorted from blood. These receptors originate from a man aged 18 to 29 in good health. Each CDR3 is given with its conserved first and last residue. D genes are given only for firm matches. Only some rows state a clone size, as once, few, many or a class for expanded clones.

12,.,TRBJ2-3,.,TRBV19,TGTGCCAGTAGTATGAGGACAGATACGCAGTATTTT,CASSMRTDTQYF
14,TRBD2,TRBJ2-5,.,TRBV30,TGTGCCTGGAAAATGTGGGGGGGCCAAGAGACCCAGTACTTC,CAWKMWGGQETQYF
13,TRBD1,TRBJ1-2,.,TRBV29-1,TGCAGCGTACAGGGGGGAGCTAACTATGGCTACACCTTC,CSVQGGANYGYTF
15,TRBD1,TRBJ2-3,.,TRBV10-1,TGCGCCAGCAGTGCGAACGCCGGGACAGGGGACACGCAGTATTTT,CASSANAGTGDTQYF
15,.,TRBJ2-7,.,TRBV19,TGTGCCAGTAGTAGCTCCGGGACAAAATACTACGAGCAGTACTTC,CASSSSGTKYYEQYF
13,.,TRBJ2-1,once,TRBV6-6,TGTGCCAGCAGCCGACTCGGAAACAATGAGCAGTTCTTC,CASSRLGNNEQFF
16,.,TRBJ2-1,.,TRBV19,TGTGCCAGTAGTATGGGTCGTAGCGGAGACTACAATGAGCAGTTCTTC,CASSMGRSGDYNEQFF
13,.,TRBJ1-5,.,TRBV21-1,TGTGCCAGCCATACAGGGTGCAATCAGCCCCAGCATTTT,CASHTGCNQPQHF
14,.,TRBJ1-4,.,TRBV5-4,TGTGCCAGCAGCTTGGGGCAGGGGCCTGAAAAACTGTTTTTT,CASSLGQGPEKLFF
15,TRBD1,TRBJ1-2,few,TRBV28,TGTGCCAGCAGTCCTCGTGACAGGGGGCGATATGGCTACACCTTC,CASSPRDRGRYGYTF
12,.,TRBJ1-1,.,TRBV6-1,TGTGCCAGCAGCCAGGGCGGACGGGAAGCTTTCTTT,CASSQGGREAFF
16,TRBD1,TRBJ2-1,.,TRBV28,TGTGCCAGCAGTCAGAGGGGCAGGGGGCCCCTCAATGAGCAGTTCTTC,CASSQRGRGPLNEQFF
15,.,TRBJ1-2,.,TRBV5-6,TGTGCCAGCAGCTTGGAATTGGGGCCTTTAGGTGGCTACACCTTC,CASSLELGPLGGYTF
16,.,TRBJ1-6,.,TRBV28,TGTGCCAGCAGTTTAGGCCTTAGCTCCTATAATTCACCCCTCCACTTT,CASSLGLSSYNSPLHF
14,TRBD1,TRBJ2-5,.,TRBV2,TGTGCCAGCAGTAGCCAGGGGGTGGGAGAGACCCAGTACTTC,CASSSQGVGETQYF
14,.,TRBJ2-3,.,TRBV7-7,TGTGCTAGCAGCGCACAGGGAAACGCAGATACGCAGTATTTT,CASSAQGNADTQYF
15,.,TRBJ1-6,.,TRBV5-1,TGCGCCAGCAGCTTGGTCGGGTCCGGTAATTCACCCCTCCACTTT,CASSLVGSGNSPLHF
13,.,TRBJ2-6,.,TRBV28,TGTGCCAGCAGTTTGGCTGGGGCCAACGTCCTGACTTTC,CASSLAGANVLTF
18,TRBD1,TRBJ1-6,.,TRBV25-1,TGTGCCAGCAGTGAATCCGGACAGGGGAGCTCCTATAATTCACCCCTCCACTTT,CASSESGQGSSYNSPLHF
17,.,TRBJ1-1,.,TRBV18,TGTGCCAGCTCATCCCGTTTGGGACCTCAGGGAACATCTGAAGCTTTCTTT,CASSSRLGPQGTSEAFF
13,TRBD2,TRBJ2-7,.,TRBV27,TGTGCCAGCAGCCGTGCGGGAGTCGGGGAGCAGTACTTC,CASSRAGVGEQYF
13,.,TRBJ2-7,.,TRBV5-6,TGTGCCAGCAGCCTCAGGGGAACCTACGAGCAGTACTTC,CASSLRGTYEQYF
13,.,TRBJ2-5,.,TRBV4-1,TGCGCCAGCAGCCAAGATTGGTCGGAGACCCAGTACTTC,CASSQDWSETQYF
13,.,TRBJ1-6,.,TRBV28,TGTGCCAGCAGTAGGGACCGTGATTCACCCCTCCACTTT,CASSRDRDSPLHF
14,.,TRBJ1-5,once,TRBV6-6,TGTGCCAGCAGTTATGCAAGGGGCAATCAGCCCCAGCATTTT,CASSYARGNQPQHF
15,.,TRBJ1-6,.,TRBV14,TGTGCCAGCAGCCTGTTACAGAGCGGAAATTCACCCCTCCACTTT,CASSLLQSGNSPLHF
12,.,TRBJ2-7,.,TRBV6-1,TGTGCCAGCAGTGAGATCGCGGGCGAGCAGTACTTC,CASSEIAGEQYF